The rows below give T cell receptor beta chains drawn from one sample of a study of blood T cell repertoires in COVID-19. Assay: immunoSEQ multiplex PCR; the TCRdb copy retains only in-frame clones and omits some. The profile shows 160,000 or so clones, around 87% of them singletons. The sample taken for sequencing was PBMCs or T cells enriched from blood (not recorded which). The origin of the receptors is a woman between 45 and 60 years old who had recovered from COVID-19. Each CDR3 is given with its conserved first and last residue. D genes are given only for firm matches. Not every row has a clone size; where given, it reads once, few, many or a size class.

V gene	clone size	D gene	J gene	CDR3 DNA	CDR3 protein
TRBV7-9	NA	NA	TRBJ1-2	TGTGCCAGCAGCTTAGCCGACAGGTTATACTATGGCTACACCTTC	CASSLADRLYYGYTF
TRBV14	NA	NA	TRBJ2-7	TGTGCCAGCAGCCAAGATCTTATCGGGGAGCAGTACTTC	CASSQDLIGEQYF
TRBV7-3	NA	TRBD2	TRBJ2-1	TGTGCCAGCAGCCCCCGGTGGGGGGGGAATGAGCAGTTCTTC	CASSPRWGGNEQFF
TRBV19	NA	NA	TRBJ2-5	TGTGCCAGTAGTATAGGAGGGAGCGACGGGGAGACCCAGTACTTC	CASSIGGSDGETQYF
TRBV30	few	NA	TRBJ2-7	TGTGCCTGGAGTTCGACACCCGCCTACGAGCAGTACTTC	CAWSSTPAYEQYF
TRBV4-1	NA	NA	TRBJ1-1	TGCGCCAGCAATCGAGGAAGAGGGACTGAAGCTTTCTTT	CASNRGRGTEAFF
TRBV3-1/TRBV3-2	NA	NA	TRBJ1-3	TGTGCCAGCAGCCAACTAGTTGGAAACACCATATATTTT	CASSQLVGNTIYF
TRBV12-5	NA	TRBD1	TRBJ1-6	TGTGCTAGTGGTGTAGAACAGGGGGCGCGGATCTCACCCCTCCACTTT	CASGVEQGARISPLHF
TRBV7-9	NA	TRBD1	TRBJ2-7	TGTGCCAGCAGAATTCGCCGGGACAGATCCTGCGAGCAGTACTTC	CASRIRRDRSCEQYF
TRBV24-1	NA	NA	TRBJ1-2	TGTGCCGCCTCAGGGATCTATGGCTACACCTTC	CAASGIYGYTF
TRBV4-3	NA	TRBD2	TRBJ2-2	TGCGCCAGCAGCCCAGGGACTAGCGGGGTAACCGGGGAGCTGTTTTTT	CASSPGTSGVTGELFF
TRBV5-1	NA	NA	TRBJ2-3	TGCGCCAGCAGCCTAACCGGGACACACACAGATACGCAGTATTTT	CASSLTGTHTDTQYF
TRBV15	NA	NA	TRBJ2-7	TGTGCCACCAGCAGAGTGACGACAGGAGTCGACGACGAGCAGTACTTC	CATSRVTTGVDDEQYF
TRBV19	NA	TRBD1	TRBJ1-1	TGTGCCAGTAGTATTGGGACAGGTGGTTCGTACACTGAAGCTTTCTTT	CASSIGTGGSYTEAFF
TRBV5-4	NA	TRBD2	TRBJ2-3	TGTGCCAGCAGCTCCCGCCGACTAGCAACCACAGATACGCAGTATTTT	CASSSRRLATTDTQYF
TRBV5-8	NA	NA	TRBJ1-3	TGTGCCAGCAGCAAGCCTGGACAGCCTGGATCGGTTGGAAACACCATATATTTT	CASSKPGQPGSVGNTIYF
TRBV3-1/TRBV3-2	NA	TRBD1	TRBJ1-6	TGTGCCAGCAGCCTAAGGACAGGGTCACCCCTCCACTTT	CASSLRTGSPLHF
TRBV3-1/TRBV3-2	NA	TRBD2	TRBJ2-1	TGTGCCAGCAATCTAGCGGGGGCCAACAATGAGCAGTTCTTC	CASNLAGANNEQFF
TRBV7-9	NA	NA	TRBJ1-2	TGTGCCAGCAGCTTTACAGGAGACAACTATGGCTACACCTTC	CASSFTGDNYGYTF
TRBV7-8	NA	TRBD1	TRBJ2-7	TGTGCCAGCAGCCTCCGGGACAGGGGTTACGAGCAGTACTTC	CASSLRDRGYEQYF
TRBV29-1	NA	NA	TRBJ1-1	TGCAGCGTGGCGGAGAACACTGAAGCTTTCTTT	CSVAENTEAFF
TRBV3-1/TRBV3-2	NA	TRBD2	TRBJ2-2	TGTGCCAGCAGCCCCCGACTAGCGGGGGCCGGGGAGCTGTTTTTT	CASSPRLAGAGELFF
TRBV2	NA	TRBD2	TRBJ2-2	TGTGCCAGCGGGCTAGCGGGGGACGCGAACACCGGGGAGCTGTTTTTT	CASGLAGDANTGELFF
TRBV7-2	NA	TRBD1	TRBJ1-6	TGTGCCAGCAGCTTGGACAGGGGTTATTCACCCCTCCACTTT	CASSLDRGYSPLHF
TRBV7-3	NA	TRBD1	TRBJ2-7	TGTGCCAGCAGCTCGACAGGGCACGAGCAGTACTTC	CASSSTGHEQYF
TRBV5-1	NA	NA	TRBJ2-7	TGCGCCAGCAGCTTGGGCCTGGGCAACTCCTACGAGCAGTACTTC	CASSLGLGNSYEQYF
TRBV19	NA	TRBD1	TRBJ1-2	TGTGCCAGTAGTGCCCTCCTGACAGGGGGCTATGGCTACACCTTC	CASSALLTGGYGYTF
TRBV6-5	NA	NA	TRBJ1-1	TGTGCCAGCAGAGAGGTAGGTCGGAACACTGAAGCTTTCTTT	CASREVGRNTEAFF
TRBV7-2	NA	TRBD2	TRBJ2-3	TGTGCCAGCAGCTTAGAAGCGGGGGGAAGCACAGATACGCAGTATTTT	CASSLEAGGSTDTQYF
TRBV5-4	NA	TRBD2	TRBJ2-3	TGTGCCAGCAGCTTGGGACTAGCGGGGGTAGATACGCAGTATTTT	CASSLGLAGVDTQYF
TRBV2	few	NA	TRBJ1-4	TGTGCCAGCAGTGAAACCGGGGGGAAAGCTGAAAAACTGTTTTTT	CASSETGGKAEKLFF
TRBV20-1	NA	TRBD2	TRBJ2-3	TGCAGTGCTAGTCTAGCGGGGACTGATACGCAGTATTTT	CSASLAGTDTQYF
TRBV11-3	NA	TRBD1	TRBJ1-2	TGTGCCAGCAGCACCTCCAGGGGGGCGGGTTATGGCTACACCTTC	CASSTSRGAGYGYTF
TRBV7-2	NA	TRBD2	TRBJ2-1	TGTGCCAGCAGCTTAGCGGGACTAGCGGGGGGCAGGAATGAGCAGTTCTTC	CASSLAGLAGGRNEQFF
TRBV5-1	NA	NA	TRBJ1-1	TGCGCCAGCAGTCAACAACCGAACACTGAAGCTTTCTTT	CASSQQPNTEAFF